This passage covers 20 T cell receptor beta chains from one sample sequenced in a study of T cell responses to AZD1222 COVID-19 vaccine (dated by TCRdb to the early 2020s). Libraries were prepared through the immunoSEQ multiplex PCR assay. TCRdb limited this immuneACCESS table to in-frame rearrangements with V and J called. A share of clones is missing; checked studies link under half to unresolved V genes, and the rest is unexplained. Across this sample there are 150,000 to 200,000 clones, with around 93% seen only once. The ten largest clones capture 7% to 9.5% of the sample. Sample time point, as interpreted from the label and publication: baseline before first vaccination. Material: peripheral blood, obtained on day 0 of AZD1222 vaccination. The receptor set was obtained from an adult in good health.

V gene TRBV12-5 combines with J gene TRBJ2-2; D is unclear. The V gene lost 5 bases and the J gene lost 4 bases, with 11 bases spanning the gap. This CDR3 has 14 amino acids. Germline V CDR1 and CDR2: LGHNT, FRNRAP. The CDR3 reads CASGTGTLTGELFF. The CDR3 DNA reads as TGTGCTAGTGGTACCGGTACACTCACCGGGGAGCTGTTTTTT.

The gene calls are TRBV27 and TRBJ2-1, with 10 bases that match TRBD2. Trimming removed 7 bases from V and 1 base from J; junction bases left unmatched: 4. The CDR3 contains 15 residues. Germline V CDR1 and CDR2: MNHEY, SMNVEV (reference sequence). CDR3 region: CASTELAGSYNEQFF. The CDR3 DNA reads as TGTGCCAGCACCGAACTAGCGGGATCCTACAATGAGCAGTTCTTC.

This clone was observed once. V and J are TRBV5-4 and TRBJ2-1; TRBD2 matches 7 bases. This CDR3 is built from 13 residues. Trimming cost V 2 bases and J 8 bases; bases outside gene matches: 4. CDR1 is SGHNT and CDR2 is YYREEE in the germline V gene (reference sequence). CDR3 nucleotide sequence: TGTGCCAGCAGCTTATCCGGGAGGTATGAGCAGTTCTTC. Translating gives CASSLSGRYEQFF. The full variable domain, in which reference TRBV5-4 and TRBJ2-1 provide the parts outside the CDR3, is ETGVTQSPTHLIKTRGQQVTLRCSSQSGHNTVSWYQQALGQGPQFIFQYYREEENGRGNFPPRFSGLQFPNYSSELNVNALELDDSALYLCASSLSGRYEQFFGPGTRLTVL.

The V call is TRBV5-6, the J call TRBJ1-2, with TRBD1 identical over 10 bases. This CDR3 has 13 amino acids. CDR1 is SGHDT and CDR2 is YYEEEE in the germline V gene. Trimming cost V 0 bases and J 7 bases; bases outside gene matches: 0. In nucleotides, the CDR3 is TGTGCCAGCAGCTTGGGGGACAGGGGTGGCTACACCTTC. Translation: CASSLGDRGGYTF. Using reference TRBV5-6 and TRBJ1-2 for the parts outside the CDR3, the full variable domain is DAGVTQSPTHLIKTRGQQVTLRCSPKSGHDTVSWYQQALGQGPQFIFQYYEEEERQRGNFPDRFSGHQFPNYSSELNVNALLLGDSALYLCASSLGDRGGYTFGSGTRLTVV.

The chain combines TRBV5-4 with TRBJ1-2; no definite D call. The CDR3 loop spans 14 amino acids. Germline V gene sequence: CDR1 SGHNT, CDR2 YYREEE (reference sequence). V was trimmed by 2 bases and J by 1 base, leaving 9 bases between them. The CDR3, as DNA: TGTGCCAGCAGCTTCCCCCCGGGTAACTATGGCTACACCTTC. This translates into CASSFPPGNYGYTF.

The chain joins TRBV24-1 to TRBJ1-1; D is ambiguous. Trimming shortened V by 5 bases and J by 4 bases, and 10 bases separated the two germline ends. Looked up from germline, CDR1 is KGHDR and CDR2 is SFDVKD. The CDR3 extends over 13 amino acids. The CDR3 here is CATSGLLTTEAFF. The CDR3 DNA reads as TGTGCCACCAGTGGCCTACTTACCACTGAAGCTTTCTTT.

The chain links TRBV2 to TRBJ1-2, with 7 nucleotides matching TRBD1. The CDR3 consists of 13 residues. CDR1 and CDR2 from the germline V gene are SNHLY and FYNNEI. V was pared by 7 bases and J by 6 bases, with 8 bases of the junction left unmatched. The CDR3 coding sequence is TGTGCCAGCACTAGACAGGGATGGGATGGCTACACCTTC. Protein product: CASTRQGWDGYTF.

This clone was seen a single time. CDR3: CASSQARGNHYGYTF. Here the CDR3 DNA reads TGCGCCAGCAGCCAGGCTAGGGGAAATCACTATGGCTACACCTTC. The V call is TRBV4-1, the J call TRBJ1-2, with a tentative D call TRBD1 (5 bases). Deletions cut 3 bases from V and 3 bases from J, with 14 bases between. CDR1 is MGHRA and CDR2 is YSYEKL in the germline V gene. This CDR3 is built from 15 residues.

The chain combines TRBV6-5 with TRBJ1-2; D is possibly TRBD1 (6 bases). The CDR3 has 13 residues. Germline values: CDR1 MNHEY, CDR2 SVGAGI. Deletions cut 4 bases from V and 4 bases from J, with 10 bases between. Here the CDR3 reads CASSFVQGYGYTF. The CDR3 DNA is TGTGCCAGCAGTTTCGTACAGGGCTATGGCTACACCTTC.

The CDR3 sequence: CASRRAGYTDTQYF. DNA for the CDR3: TGCGCCAGCAGAAGAGCGGGATATACAGATACGCAGTATTTT. The chain combines TRBV5-1 with TRBJ2-3; 7 nucleotides agree with TRBD2. Germline CDR1 reads SGHRS; CDR2 reads YFSETQ. This CDR3 is 14 amino acids long. Trimming removed 5 bases from V and 3 bases from J; junction bases left unmatched: 6. Full variable domain (missing parts from reference TRBV5-1 and TRBJ2-3): KAGVTQTPRYLIKTRGQQVTLSCSPISGHRSVSWYQQTPGQGLQFLFEYFSETQRNKGNFPGRFSGRQFSNSRSEMNVSTLELGDSALYLCASRRAGYTDTQYFGPGTRLTVL.

The chain links TRBV5-1 to TRBJ2-1; 7 nucleotides agree with TRBD2. CDR3 length: 17 amino acids. The germline gives CDR1 SGHRS, CDR2 YFSETQ. V was clipped by 1 base and J by 2 bases; unmatched bases: 9. CDR3 sequence reads: CASSLTGGAPTYNEQFF. CDR3 DNA: TGCGCCAGCAGCTTGACGGGGGGAGCCCCGACCTACAATGAGCAGTTCTTC.

The genes are TRBV3-1 (or the pseudogene TRBV3-2) and TRBJ2-1; tentative D call: TRBD2 (6 bases). Per the germline V gene, CDR1 is LGHDT and CDR2 is YNNKEL (reference sequence). V lost 3 bases, J lost 0 bases, and 12 bases lay in between. The CDR3 loop spans 16 amino acids. The CDR3: CASSQISGSSYNEQFF. Here the CDR3 DNA reads TGTGCCAGCAGCCAGATTAGCGGCAGCTCCTACAATGAGCAGTTCTTC.

This clone was observed a single time. This chain uses TRBV28 with TRBJ1-3; D call uncertain. The CDR3 spans 16 residues. With 6 bases removed from V and 0 bases from J, the gap between germline ends came to 15 bases. Germline V gene lookup returns CDR1 MDHEN and CDR2 SYDVKM. The CDR3 coding sequence is TGTGCCAGCAGCTCGCCAGCAGATTACTCTGGAAACACCATATATTTT. It codes for CASSSPADYSGNTIYF.

The chain is built from TRBV7-9 and TRBJ2-7; D remains unclear. The CDR3 consists of 13 residues. Trimming removed 1 base from V and 2 bases from J, with 6 bases in between. Germline CDR1 reads SEHNR; CDR2 reads FQNEAQ (reference sequence). The CDR3 reads CASSLGETYEQYF. DNA for the CDR3: TGTGCCAGCAGCTTAGGGGAAACCTACGAGCAGTACTTC.

The V gene is TRBV7-8, the J gene TRBJ2-7, with 9 bases aligning to TRBD2. The CDR3 runs 20 residues. The J segment lost 3 bases and the V segment lost 5 bases, leaving 23 bases of the junction unmatched. Germline loops: CDR1 SGHVS, CDR2 FQNEAQ. This CDR3 reads CASSAKSPGGAGGPYYEQYF. For the CDR3, the DNA is TGTGCCAGCAGCGCCAAATCACCCGGCGGGGCGGGAGGGCCTTACTACGAGCAGTACTTC.

The chain employs TRBV30 and TRBJ1-4; no firm D call. CDR3 length: 14 residues. V was clipped by 0 bases and J by 4 bases, with 9 bases between them. Germline lookup yields CDR1 GTSNPN and CDR2 SVGIG (reference sequence). CDR3 coding DNA: TGTGCCTGGAGTGTCCCGCACAGTAATGAAAAACTGTTTTTT. This translates into CAWSVPHSNEKLFF. The variable domain in full, completed from reference TRBV30 and TRBJ1-4, reads SQTIHQWPATLVQPVGSPLSLECTVEGTSNPNLYWYRQAAGRGLQLLFYSVGIGQISSEVPQNLSASRPQDRQFILSSKKLLLSDSGFYLCAWSVPHSNEKLFFGSGTQLSVL.

V is TRBV9 and J is TRBJ1-2; weak D call: TRBD1 (5 bases). Germline loops: CDR1 SGDLS, CDR2 YYNGEE. This CDR3 is 15 amino acids long. Trimming shortened V by 0 bases and J by 8 bases, and 17 bases separated the two germline ends. This chain's CDR3 is CASSVAGQGQVGYTF. The CDR3 DNA follows: TGTGCCAGCAGCGTAGCCGGGCAGGGCCAGGTCGGCTACACCTTC.

The V and J genes are TRBV5-6 and TRBJ2-2; 10 positions agree with TRBD1. In germline, CDR1 is SGHDT, CDR2 YYEEEE. The CDR3 totals 15 residues. V lost 3 bases, J lost 3 bases, and 2 bases stayed unmatched. The chain's CDR3 is CASSSGTGDTGELFF. The CDR3 bases are TGTGCCAGCAGCTCGGGGACAGGGGACACCGGGGAGCTGTTTTTT.

The V and J genes are TRBV5-1 and TRBJ2-7, with no clear D. The CDR3 is made up of 20 amino acids. V was clipped by 2 bases and J by 6 bases, with 33 bases between them. Germline V lookup: CDR1 SGHRS, CDR2 YFSETQ. The CDR3 loop reads CASSLKPPPGDTLFRGEQYF. CDR3 DNA sequence: TGCGCCAGCAGCTTAAAACCCCCCCCGGGTGACACCCTTTTTCGCGGCGAGCAGTACTTC.

This clone was detected once. This sequence joins TRBV5-6 and TRBJ2-2; unclear D gene. The CDR3 has 14 residues. V shed 0 bases and J shed 7 bases, with 10 bases lying between them. The V gene's germline CDR1 is SGHDT and CDR2 YYEEEE. The CDR3 coding sequence is TGTGCCAGCAGCTTGGACGTGGAAAACGGGGAGCTGTTTTTT. This encodes CASSLDVENGELFF. Variable domain in full (rest from reference TRBV5-6 and TRBJ2-2): DAGVTQSPTHLIKTRGQQVTLRCSPKSGHDTVSWYQQALGQGPQFIFQYYEEEERQRGNFPDRFSGHQFPNYSSELNVNALLLGDSALYLCASSLDVENGELFFGEGSRLTVL.